What follows are 25 T cell receptor beta chains derived from one specimen sequenced in a study of cytotoxic CD8 clonotypes in ibrutinib-treated CLL. Sequencing used immunoSEQ multiplex PCR; TCRdb keeps in-frame clones, though not all of them. Found here are about 300,000 clones, 65% to 85% of them singletons; the top ten hold approximately 5.6%. The input for sequencing was PBMCs, taken at disease progression, from a patient treated with ibrutinib. Receptors originate from a human donor with chronic lymphocytic leukemia.

The CDR3 DNA sequence: TGTGCCAGCAGTCACAAGCGGGAGATAGGCACAGATACGCAGTATTTT. Amino acid sequence: CASSHKREIGTDTQYF. V is TRBV5-6 and J is TRBJ2-3, with TRBD2 matching 8 bases. V dropped 5 bases and J dropped 1; count of bases not matched to a gene: 9. Germline CDR1 reads SGHDT; CDR2 reads YYEEEE. The CDR3 runs 16 residues.

Note on this clone: In the same sample, other DNA sequences code for this CDR3. This chain connects TRBV9 to TRBJ2-2; D is ambiguous. The CDR3 runs to 12 residues. Germline V gene sequence: CDR1 SGDLS, CDR2 YYNGEE. V lost 0 bases and J 5 bases, leaving 2 bases between the germline ends. CDR3 sequence: CASSVATGELFF. The DNA of the CDR3 is TGTGCCAGCAGCGTAGCTACCGGGGAGCTGTTTTTT. The variable domain in full, with the rest retrieved from reference TRBV9 and TRBJ2-2, is DSGVTQTPKHLITATGQRVTLRCSPRSGDLSVYWYQQSLDQGLQFLIQYYNGEERAKGNILERFSAQQFPDLHSELNLSSLELGDSALYFCASSVATGELFFGEGSRLTVL.

The V gene is TRBV29-1, the J gene TRBJ2-7; TRBD2 might be the D (7 bases). The CDR3 totals 12 residues. V was clipped by 4 bases and J by 3 bases, with 10 bases between them. Germline CDR1 and CDR2: SQVTM and ANQGSEA. For the CDR3, the DNA is TGCAGCGTTGGGGGGGGCGTCTACGAGCAGTACTTC. This codes for CSVGGGVYEQYF.

This CDR3 reads CASSLYYGLYEQYF. In DNA form, the CDR3 reads TGCGCCAGCAGCTTGTACTATGGCCTATACGAGCAGTACTTC. The chain has TRBV5-1 and TRBJ2-7; D not certain. CDR1 is SGHRS, CDR2 YFSETQ, per germline. V was cut by 1 base and J by 4 bases, with 12 bases left in between. CDR3 length: 14 residues.

The chain recombines TRBV7-3 with TRBJ2-5; maybe TRBD2 (5 bases). This CDR3 is built from 13 residues. The germline V gene has CDR1 SGHTA and CDR2 FQGTGA. Deletions cut 5 bases from V and 3 bases from J, with 10 bases between. CDR3 in DNA: TGTGCCAGCAGCCTCGGACTGAAAGAGACCCAGTACTTC. Its protein is CASSLGLKETQYF.

This chain joins TRBV2 and TRBJ2-5; D unresolved. The germline CDR1 and CDR2 sequences are SNHLY and FYNNEI. With 0 bases removed from V and 7 bases from J, the gap between germline ends came to 15 bases. The CDR3 length is 15 residues. CDR3 in DNA: TGTGCCAGCAGTGAAGCCAGGCTCAGTAAAGGGACCCAGTACTTC. Its translation: CASSEARLSKGTQYF.

V is TRBV6-1 and J is TRBJ2-1, with TRBD2 as a possible D gene (5 bases). V was pared by 8 bases and J by 5 bases, with 7 bases between. The CDR3 consists of 11 residues. CDR1 and CDR2 from the germline V gene are MNHNS and SASEGT. The CDR3 loop is CASGGHNEQFF. CDR3 DNA sequence: TGTGCCAGCGGAGGCCACAATGAGCAGTTCTTC.

Only a few counts were recorded for this clone. The CDR3 bases are TGTGCCAGTAGTCGCGGGAGGAACACTGAAGCTTTCTTT. Translation gives CASSRGRNTEAFF. The rearrangement uses TRBV19 and TRBJ1-1; D gene uncertain. CDR1 and CDR2 from the germline V gene are LNHDA and SQIVND (reference sequence). This CDR3 has 13 residues. The V and J ends lost 5 bases and 1 base respectively, with 8 bases between them.

The rearrangement links TRBV11-2 to TRBJ2-1; D is uncertain. The CDR3 is 12 amino acids. The V gene's germline CDR1 is SGHAT and CDR2 FQNNGV. Trimming cost V 4 bases and J 9 bases, with 10 bases left between them. CDR3 DNA sequence: TGTGCCAGCAGCTCCCAAAAGGGTGAGCAGTTCTTC. It specifies CASSSQKGEQFF.

This clone was seen a handful of times. The chain recombines TRBV7-8 with TRBJ2-7, with TRBD2 matching 12 bases. J was trimmed by 2 bases and V by 3 bases; bases with no gene match: 5. The CDR3 is made up of 16 amino acids. Germline values: CDR1 SGHVS, CDR2 FQNEAQ. In nucleotides, the CDR3 is TGTGCCAGCAGCTTTGAGCTAGCGGGAGGGCCCTACGAGCAGTACTTC. The encoded protein is CASSFELAGGPYEQYF.

The chain links TRBV5-1 to TRBJ2-7; TRBD2 matches 10 bases. The junction had 4 bases not matched to a gene; V was cut back by 0 bases and J by 1 base. The germline V gene has CDR1 SGHRS and CDR2 YFSETQ. The CDR3 has 16 amino acids. The CDR3 is CASSLGGAGGSYEQYF. In DNA form, the CDR3 reads TGCGCCAGCAGCTTGGGCGGAGCGGGGGGGTCCTACGAGCAGTACTTC. Variable domain in full (rest from reference TRBV5-1 and TRBJ2-7): KAGVTQTPRYLIKTRGQQVTLSCSPISGHRSVSWYQQTPGQGLQFLFEYFSETQRNKGNFPGRFSGRQFSNSRSEMNVSTLELGDSALYLCASSLGGAGGSYEQYFGPGTRLTVT.

The chain couples TRBV9 to TRBJ2-3; D call uncertain. CDR3 size: 12 residues. CDR1 and CDR2 (germline): SGDLS, YYNGEE. V was trimmed by 0 bases and J by 5 bases, leaving 4 bases between them. The CDR3, as DNA: TGTGCCAGCAGCGTAGCGGGAGATACGCAGTATTTT. It yields the protein CASSVAGDTQYF. The full variable domain, with the rest looked up from reference TRBV9 and TRBJ2-3, is DSGVTQTPKHLITATGQRVTLRCSPRSGDLSVYWYQQSLDQGLQFLIQYYNGEERAKGNILERFSAQQFPDLHSELNLSSLELGDSALYFCASSVAGDTQYFGPGTRLTVL.

The chain recombines TRBV23-1 with TRBJ2-7; the D is unclear. TRBV23-1 is marked as an open reading frame, function uncertain. The V and J ends lost 3 bases and 4 bases respectively, with 4 bases between them. The CDR3 spans 11 residues. CDR3 sequence (DNA): TGCGCCAGCAGTCACAGGTACGAGCAGTACTTC. It is translated as CASSHRYEQYF.

The chain has TRBV7-8 and TRBJ1-1; no clear D. Per the germline V gene, CDR1 is SGHVS and CDR2 is FQNEAQ. The ends were cut back, 2 bases at V and 3 bases at J, with 4 bases in the middle. This CDR3 region has 12 residues. The CDR3 loop reads CASSLIDTEAFF. As DNA, the CDR3 is TGTGCCAGCAGCTTAATAGACACTGAAGCTTTCTTT.

V is TRBV5-1 and J is TRBJ2-2, with 7 bases identical to TRBD1. This CDR3 has 16 residues. Germline CDR1 is SGHRS and CDR2 is YFSETQ. V gave up 0 bases and J gave up 2 bases; unmatched junction bases: 4. The CDR3, as DNA: TGCGCCAGCAGCTTGGGACAGGGAGAAAACACCGGGGAGCTGTTTTTT. This translates into CASSLGQGENTGELFF.

The chain uses TRBV12-5 and TRBJ1-1, with TRBD1 matching over 9 bases. Per germline, CDR1 LGHNT and CDR2 FRNRAP. The CDR3 is 16 amino acids. V dropped 3 bases and J dropped 1; count of bases not matched to a gene: 6. CDR3 nucleotides: TGTGCTAGTGGTTTAGACAGGGGGATTGGGAACACTGAAGCTTTCTTT. Translating gives CASGLDRGIGNTEAFF.

The V and J genes are TRBV7-2 and TRBJ2-1; D possibly matches TRBD1 or TRBD2 (5 bases each). V gave up 1 base and J gave up 7 bases, with 14 bases separating them. CDR3 length: 15 residues. Germline V gives CDR1 SGHTA, CDR2 FQGNSA. The CDR3 bases are TGTGCCAGCAGCTTAGGGATGGGACGGATGAATGAGCAGTTCTTC. This gives the protein CASSLGMGRMNEQFF.

This chain joins TRBV6-1 and TRBJ1-2; possibly TRBD1 for D (6 bases). CDR1 MNHNS and CDR2 SASEGT come from the germline V gene. The V and J ends lost 6 bases and 2 bases respectively, with 10 bases between them. There are 13 residues in the CDR3. CDR3 nucleotide sequence: TGTGCCAGCAGGCAGGGGATAAACTATGGCTACACCTTC. Translation: CASRQGINYGYTF.

The chain recombines TRBV5-1 with TRBJ2-7; TRBD1 aligns across 8 bases. CDR3 size: 13 residues. CDR1 SGHRS and CDR2 YFSETQ come from the germline V gene. Trimming at V came to 4 bases and at J to 4 bases, leaving 4 bases not matched to a gene. CDR3 DNA: TGCGCCAGCAGCCTGGACAGGGTGTACGAGCAGTACTTC. It codes for CASSLDRVYEQYF.

The V call is TRBV9, the J call TRBJ1-2, with D maybe TRBD1 (5 bases). This CDR3 comprises 15 residues. V dropped 3 bases and J dropped 0 bases, with 12 bases sitting between them. Germline V gene sequence: CDR1 SGDLS, CDR2 YYNGEE. This chain's CDR3 is CASSAWGFPNYGYTF. The DNA for the CDR3 is TGTGCCAGCAGCGCCTGGGGGTTCCCTAACTATGGCTACACCTTC.

V is TRBV15 and J is TRBJ1-4; D may be TRBD1 (6 bases). Per the germline V gene, CDR1 is LNHNV and CDR2 is YYDKDF (reference sequence). CDR3 length: 15 residues. Trimming pared 0 bases from V and 7 bases from J, leaving 12 bases between. The CDR3 sequence: CATSRDRDKFEKLFF. The DNA of the CDR3 is TGTGCCACCAGCAGAGATAGGGACAAGTTTGAAAAACTGTTTTTT.

This sequence joins TRBV2 and TRBJ1-6; 8 bases line up with TRBD1. With 8 bases clipped from V and 10 bases from J, the junction kept 7 bases outside the gene matches. CDR3 size: 13 residues. Germline loops: CDR1 SNHLY, CDR2 FYNNEI. The CDR3 is CASLDRVYSPLHF. In DNA, the CDR3 is TGTGCCAGCTTGGACAGGGTGTACTCACCCCTCCACTTT.

This clone appeared a few times. This chain joins TRBV2 and TRBJ2-3; D gene unclear. The germline V and J ends were trimmed by 5 bases and 2 bases, with 11 bases remaining between them. CDR3 length: 14 amino acids. Germline V gene lookup returns CDR1 SNHLY and CDR2 FYNNEI. CDR3 sequence reads: CASSPKVATDTQYF. The CDR3 nucleotides are TGTGCCAGCAGTCCGAAGGTAGCCACAGATACGCAGTATTTT.

The DNA of the CDR3 is TGTGCCAGCCGGCCAGGGACCTCCTACGAGCAGTACTTC. It translates to CASRPGTSYEQYF. This sequence joins TRBV28 and TRBJ2-7; D might be TRBD1 or TRBD2, each matching 5 bases. From germline, CDR1 is MDHEN and CDR2 SYDVKM. Between the trimmed V and J ends, which lost 8 bases and 0 bases, there was a span of 11 bases. The CDR3 loop spans 13 amino acids.

This clone was observed a handful of times. V usage is TRBV27 and J usage is TRBJ2-7; tentative D call: TRBD2 (5 bases). V shed 6 bases and J shed 0 bases, with 12 bases lying between them. The germline CDR1 and CDR2 sequences are MNHEY and SMNVEV (reference sequence). The CDR3 loop spans 14 amino acids. CDR3 residues: CASSRTGVSYEQYF. For the CDR3, the DNA is TGTGCCAGCAGCCGCACCGGGGTCTCCTACGAGCAGTACTTC.